The TCR beta chain described here comes from a study of blood T cell repertoires in COVID-19. Study in general: There were acute and convalescent COVID-19 samples, and they came from the United States, Italy and Spain.

Authors' methods: Estimates of nucleated cell counts were drawn from the amplification of reference gene primers. Measured with immunoSEQ multiplex PCR; TCRdb has only the in-frame clones, and not every one. V, J and clone size were drawn from that table, and D and trimming were deduced from the DNA. The repertoire has 95,000 to 150,000 clones, about 90% of them found once; the top ten carry 0.88%. The CDR3 loop spans 12 amino acids. V was shortened by 3 bases and J by 5 bases, with 7 bases between the two germline ends. The germline V gene encodes CDR1 KGHSH and CDR2 LQKENI. V usage is TRBV18 and J usage is TRBJ2-5; D is uncertain. The material sequenced was peripheral blood. This receptor was identified in a woman between 50 and 59 years old with active or convalescent COVID-19. CDR3: CASSPGPETQYF. The CDR3 DNA reads TGTGCCAGCTCACCGGGCCCGGAGACCCAGTACTTC. Based on the CDR3 plus reference TRBV18 and TRBJ2-5, the full variable domain is NAGVMQNPRHLVRRRGQEARLRCSPMKGHSHVYWYRQLPEEGLKFMVYLQKENIIDESGMPKERFSAEFPKEGPSILRIQQVVRGDSAAYFCASSPGPETQYFGPGTRLLVL.